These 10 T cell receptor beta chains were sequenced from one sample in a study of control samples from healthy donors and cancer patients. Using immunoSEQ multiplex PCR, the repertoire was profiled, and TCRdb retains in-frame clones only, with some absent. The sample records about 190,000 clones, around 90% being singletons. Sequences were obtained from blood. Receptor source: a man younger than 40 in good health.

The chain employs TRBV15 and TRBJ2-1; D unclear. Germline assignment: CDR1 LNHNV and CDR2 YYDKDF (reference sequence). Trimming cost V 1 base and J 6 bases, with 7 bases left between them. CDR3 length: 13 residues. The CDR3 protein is CATSRARSNEQFF. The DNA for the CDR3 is TGTGCCACCAGCAGAGCCAGGTCCAATGAGCAGTTCTTC.

The CDR3 protein is CASSTSVSTNEKLFF. DNA of the CDR3: TGTGCCAGTAGTACATCAGTCTCAACTAATGAAAAACTGTTTTTT. The chain couples TRBV19 to TRBJ1-4, with no clear D. Germline V gene lookup returns CDR1 LNHDA and CDR2 SQIVND (reference sequence). The germline V and J ends were trimmed by 4 bases and 0 bases, with 9 bases remaining between them. The CDR3 spans 15 residues.

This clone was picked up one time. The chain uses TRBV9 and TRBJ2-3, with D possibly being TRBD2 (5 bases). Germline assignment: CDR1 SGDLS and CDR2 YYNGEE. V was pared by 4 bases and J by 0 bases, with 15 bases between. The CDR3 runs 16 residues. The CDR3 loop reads CASSPQERSSTDTQYF. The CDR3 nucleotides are TGTGCCAGCAGCCCTCAGGAGCGGAGTAGCACAGATACGCAGTATTTT.

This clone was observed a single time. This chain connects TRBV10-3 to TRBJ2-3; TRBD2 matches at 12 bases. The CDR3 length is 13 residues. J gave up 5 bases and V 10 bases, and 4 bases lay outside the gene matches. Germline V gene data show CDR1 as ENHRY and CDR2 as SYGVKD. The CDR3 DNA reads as TGTGCCAGACTAGCGGGGGCCCGAGATACGCAGTATTTT. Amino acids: CARLAGARDTQYF.

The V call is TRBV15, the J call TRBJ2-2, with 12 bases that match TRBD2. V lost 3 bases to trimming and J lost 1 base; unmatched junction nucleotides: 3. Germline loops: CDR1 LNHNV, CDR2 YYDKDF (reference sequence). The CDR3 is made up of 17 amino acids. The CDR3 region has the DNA TGTGCCACCAGCAGGAGGGGACTAGCGGGGAACACCGGGGAGCTGTTTTTT. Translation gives CATSRRGLAGNTGELFF.

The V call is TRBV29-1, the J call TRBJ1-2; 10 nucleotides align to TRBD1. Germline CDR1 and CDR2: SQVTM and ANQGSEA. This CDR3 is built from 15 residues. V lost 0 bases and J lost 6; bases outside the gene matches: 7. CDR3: CSVEESWTGGDGYTF. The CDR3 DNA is TGCAGCGTTGAAGAAAGTTGGACAGGGGGTGATGGCTACACCTTC.

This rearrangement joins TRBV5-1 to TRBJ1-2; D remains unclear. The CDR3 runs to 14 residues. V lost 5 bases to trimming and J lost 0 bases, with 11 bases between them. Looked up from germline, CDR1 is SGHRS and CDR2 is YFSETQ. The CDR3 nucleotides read TGCGCCAGCAGGGGTACGACTACTAACTATGGCTACACCTTC. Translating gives CASRGTTTNYGYTF.

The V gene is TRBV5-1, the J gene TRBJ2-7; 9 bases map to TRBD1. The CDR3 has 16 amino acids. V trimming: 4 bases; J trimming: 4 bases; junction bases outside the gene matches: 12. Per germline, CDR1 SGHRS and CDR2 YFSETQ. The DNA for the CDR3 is TGCGCCAGCAGCGCGGATCCGGGACAGGGCAGGTACGAGCAGTACTTC. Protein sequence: CASSADPGQGRYEQYF.

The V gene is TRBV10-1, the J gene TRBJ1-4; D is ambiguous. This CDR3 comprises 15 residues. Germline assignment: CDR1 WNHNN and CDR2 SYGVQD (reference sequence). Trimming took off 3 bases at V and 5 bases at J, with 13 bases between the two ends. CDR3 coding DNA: TGCGCCAGCAGTGATTTGCAGGTTTGGAATGAAAAACTGTTTTTT. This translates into CASSDLQVWNEKLFF.

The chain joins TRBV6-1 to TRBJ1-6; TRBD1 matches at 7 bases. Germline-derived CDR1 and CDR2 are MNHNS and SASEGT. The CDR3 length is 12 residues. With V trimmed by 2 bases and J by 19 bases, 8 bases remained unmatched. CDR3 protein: CASSENLAGGHF. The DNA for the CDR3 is TGTGCCAGCAGTGAAAACTTGGCAGGGGGGCACTTT.